The 15 T cell receptor beta chains given below trace back to one sample, sequenced in a study of CD4 T cells in relation to SARS-CoV-2 and coronaviruses. These receptors have no known antigen. The protocol was immunoSEQ multiplex PCR, while the TCRdb copy is restricted to in-frame clones and leaves out a portion. This sample carries about 36,000 clones, roughly 82% of them seen once, and the ten largest clones take just over 20%. Material for sequencing was memory CD4+ T cells from PBMCs, cultured in vitro. These receptors originate from an adult with COVID-19.

The chain recombines TRBV28 with TRBJ2-3, with 7 nucleotides matching TRBD2. The CDR3 loop spans 11 amino acids. Germline loops: CDR1 MDHEN, CDR2 SYDVKM. With V trimmed by 6 bases and J by 11 bases, 5 bases remained unmatched. The CDR3 coding sequence is TGTGCCAGCAGCGCCCGGGGGGTGCAGTATTTT. This translates into CASSARGVQYF.

The chain joins TRBV5-6 to TRBJ1-6; TRBD1 agrees at 11 bases. V was pared by 5 bases and J by 10 bases, with 5 bases of the junction left unmatched. Germline-derived CDR1 and CDR2 are SGHDT and YYEEEE. CDR3 length equals 14 residues. The CDR3 is CASRRTGGGSPLHF. CDR3 nucleotides: TGTGCCAGCAGGAGGACAGGGGGCGGGTCACCCCTCCACTTT.

The chain carries TRBV5-1 and TRBJ2-5; 9 bases fit TRBD1. The germline CDR1 and CDR2 sequences are SGHRS and YFSETQ. This CDR3 is 14 amino acids long. J gave up 5 bases and V 3 bases, and 5 bases lay outside the gene matches. CDR3 DNA sequence: TGCGCCAGCAGCTCCACAGGGGGCGGGGAGACCCAGTACTTC. It codes for CASSSTGGGETQYF.

The CDR3 loop is CASRDRGEYEQYF. DNA of the CDR3: TGTGCCAGTAGAGACAGGGGAGAGTACGAGCAGTACTTC. V is TRBV19 and J is TRBJ2-7, with 8 nucleotides matching TRBD1. V gave up 6 bases and J gave up 4 bases; unmatched junction bases: 5. Germline loops: CDR1 LNHDA, CDR2 SQIVND (reference sequence). This CDR3 has 13 amino acids.

This clone was seen once. The CDR3: CASSQGWGQGRNEQFF. DNA for the CDR3: TGCGCCAGCAGCCAGGGGTGGGGACAGGGAAGGAATGAGCAGTTCTTC. The chain recombines TRBV4-1 with TRBJ2-1, with 9 positions matching TRBD1. From germline, CDR1 is MGHRA and CDR2 YSYEKL. Losses at the gene ends were 3 bases for V and 7 bases for J; bases not matched to a gene: 10. There are 16 residues in the CDR3.

The chain links TRBV20-1 to TRBJ2-1, with D possibly TRBD2 on 5 matching bases. V was cut by 6 bases and J by 9 bases, with 12 bases left in between. Germline V gene lookup returns CDR1 DFQATT and CDR2 SNEGSKA (reference sequence). This CDR3 spans 11 amino acids. DNA of the CDR3: TGCAGTGCCGGACGAGGACTTGAGCAGTTCTTC. Translated: CSAGRGLEQFF.

The chain combines TRBV25-1 with TRBJ1-5; perhaps TRBD1 as D (6 bases). The CDR3 has 16 residues. Germline loops: CDR1 MGHDK, CDR2 SYGVNS. Trimming cost V 3 bases and J 0 bases, with 12 bases left between them. The CDR3 DNA reads TGTGCCAGCAGTGAGGACAGCGCTATTAGCAATCAGCCCCAGCATTTT. Its translation: CASSEDSAISNQPQHF.

The chain joins TRBV24-1 to TRBJ2-1, with 8 bases lining up with TRBD2. Germline CDR1 is KGHDR and CDR2 is SFDVKD. V lost 5 bases to trimming and J lost 7 bases; unmatched junction nucleotides: 6. The CDR3 is made up of 14 amino acids. In nucleotides, the CDR3 is TGTGCCACCAGTGCCCCCGGGACTAGGAATGAGCAGTTCTTC. This encodes CATSAPGTRNEQFF.

The chain joins TRBV27 to TRBJ2-6; D is undetermined. Trimming left V 3 bases short and J 2 bases short, with 5 bases between. The germline V gene has CDR1 MNHEY and CDR2 SMNVEV (reference sequence). The CDR3 is 14 residues long. Here the CDR3 reads CASSFTAGANVLTF. CDR3 bases: TGTGCCAGCAGTTTTACGGCTGGGGCCAACGTCCTGACTTTC. Looking up the rest from reference TRBV27 and TRBJ2-6 gives the full variable domain: EAQVTQNPRYLITVTGKKLTVTCSQNMNHEYMSWYRQDPGLGLRQIYYSMNVEVTDKGDVPEGYKVSRKEKRNFPLILESPSPNQTSLYFCASSFTAGANVLTFGAGSRLTVL.

V is TRBV5-4 and J is TRBJ2-7; TRBD2 might be the D (6 bases). This CDR3 spans 15 amino acids. V lost 2 bases, J lost 7 bases, and 19 bases lay in between. The germline V gene has CDR1 SGHNT and CDR2 YYREEE (reference sequence). CDR3 DNA: TGTGCCAGCAGCTTATTTCTTACGGGAGCTCAAGAGCAGTACTTC. This codes for CASSLFLTGAQEQYF.

This clone was found once. This chain uses TRBV12-3 or TRBV12-4 with TRBJ2-2; D gene unclear. Trimming took off 5 bases at V and 1 base at J, with 2 bases between the two ends. The CDR3 sequence is 12 residues long. The CDR3 spells CASSKNTGELFF. DNA for the CDR3: TGTGCCAGCAGTAAGAACACCGGGGAGCTGTTTTTT.

The chain combines TRBV28 with TRBJ2-5, with TRBD1 matching over 9 bases. V lost 3 bases and J lost 4; bases outside the gene matches: 6. Germline V gene data show CDR1 as MDHEN and CDR2 as SYDVKM. The CDR3 totals 15 residues. CDR3 DNA sequence: TGTGCCAGCAGTTTGTGGGGACAGGGAGGAGAGACCCAGTACTTC. Translating gives CASSLWGQGGETQYF. The variable domain in full, with the rest retrieved from reference TRBV28 and TRBJ2-5, is DVKVTQSSRYLVKRTGEKVFLECVQDMDHENMFWYRQDPGLGLRLIYFSYDVKMKEKGDIPEGYSVSREKKERFSLILESASTNQTSMYLCASSLWGQGGETQYFGPGTRLLVL.

The V call is TRBV6-5, the J call TRBJ2-3; either TRBD1 or TRBD2 may fit D (5 bases each). CDR1 and CDR2 from the germline V gene are MNHEY and SVGAGI. Trimming shortened V by 6 bases and J by 1 base, and 11 bases separated the two germline ends. There are 14 residues in the CDR3. CDR3 amino acids: CASRWDAGTDTQYF. CDR3 bases: TGTGCCAGCAGGTGGGACGCGGGCACAGATACGCAGTATTTT.

This clone was recorded only once. The chain carries TRBV27 and TRBJ2-7, with 7 bases lining up with TRBD1. This CDR3 contains 13 residues. From germline, CDR1 is MNHEY and CDR2 SMNVEV (reference sequence). V gave up 6 bases and J gave up 3 bases; unmatched junction bases: 5. CDR3 in DNA: TGTGCCAGCAGCTCGACAGGGATCTACGAGCAGTACTTC. This translates into CASSSTGIYEQYF.

The CDR3, as DNA: TGTGCCATCAGTGAGTCAGGGGACTCACCCCTCCACTTT. As protein: CAISESGDSPLHF. J is TRBJ1-6 and V is TRBV10-3; maybe TRBD1 (5 bases). CDR1 is ENHRY and CDR2 is SYGVKD in the germline V gene. The CDR3 sequence is 13 residues long. V gave up 0 bases and J gave up 10 bases, with 7 bases separating them.